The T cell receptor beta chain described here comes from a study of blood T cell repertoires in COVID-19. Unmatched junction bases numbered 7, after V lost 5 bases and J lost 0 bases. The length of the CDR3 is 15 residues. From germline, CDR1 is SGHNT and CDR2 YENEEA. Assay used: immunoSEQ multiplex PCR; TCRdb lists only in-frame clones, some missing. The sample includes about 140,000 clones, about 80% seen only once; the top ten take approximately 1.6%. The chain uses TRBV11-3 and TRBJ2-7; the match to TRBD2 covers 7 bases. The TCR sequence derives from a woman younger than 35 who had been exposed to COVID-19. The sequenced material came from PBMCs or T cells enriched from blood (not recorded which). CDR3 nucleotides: TGTGCCAGCAGCCGAGGAAGCGGGAACTCCTACGAGCAGTACTTC. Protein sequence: CASSRGSGNSYEQYF.